Below are 17 T cell receptor beta chains sequenced from a single sample in a study of metastatic and nonmetastatic thyroid tumors (dated by TCRdb to about 2020). No patient had received any treatment before thyroid surgery. The library relied on PCR. Sequencing was carried out with an Illumina HiSeq 4000. The raw public reads went through TCRdb reprocessing: fastp at Q25, MiXCR clone calling, in-frame beta chains kept. In all, the sample holds about 25,000 clones, and around 20% of those were seen once. The ten top clones hold 6% to 9.5% of the sample. The material sequenced was blood. The receptors here all came from a female donor with papillary thyroid cancer or a benign thyroid nodule (not recorded which). Some clones in this sample may be carry-over from other donors' samples.

This clone was detected ten times or more. This chain joins TRBV7-2 and TRBJ2-3; tentative D call: TRBD1 (6 bases). The V gene lost 5 bases and the J gene lost 3 bases, with 15 bases spanning the gap. Germline CDR1 and CDR2: SGHTA and FQGNSA. The CDR3 has 15 amino acids. The CDR3 DNA follows: TGTGCCAGCAGCCACAGGGTTTTTCGTACAGATACGCAGTATTTT. Amino acid sequence: CASSHRVFRTDTQYF.

This clone was recorded many times. V usage is TRBV7-3 and J usage is TRBJ2-6, with a possible D match to TRBD2 (5 bases). Germline V CDR1 and CDR2: SGHTA, FQGTGA. The CDR3 totals 15 residues. Trimming pared 3 bases from V and 3 bases from J, leaving 9 bases between. The CDR3 is CASSFSAGGANVLTF. For the CDR3, the DNA is TGTGCCAGCAGCTTCTCGGCGGGTGGGGCCAACGTCCTGACTTTC.

This clone is judged medium-sized (0.01 to 0.1%). This chain links TRBV6-2 or TRBV6-3 with TRBJ1-1; tentative D call: TRBD1 (6 bases). This CDR3 spans 15 amino acids. CDR1 and CDR2 from the germline V gene are MNHEY and SVGEGT. The V and J ends lost 4 bases and 1 base respectively, with 13 bases between them. CDR3 nucleotide sequence: TGTGCCAGCAGTTGGGCGGACAGCGGGAACACTGAAGCTTTCTTT. Translated, it gives CASSWADSGNTEAFF.

This clone came up many times. The rearrangement joins TRBV28 to TRBJ2-2; 9 nucleotides agree with TRBD2. This CDR3 is built from 18 residues. The V gene end was trimmed by 0 bases and the J gene end by 5 bases; junction bases not matched to a gene: 10. Germline lookup yields CDR1 MDHEN and CDR2 SYDVKM. The CDR3 DNA reads as TGTGCCAGCAGTTTATGGGGACGAGCGGGAGGAGGGACCGGGGAGCTGTTTTTT. Translation gives CASSLWGRAGGGTGELFF.

This clone was seen ten or more times. The chain recombines TRBV20-1 with TRBJ1-2, with D uncertain. The germline V and J ends were trimmed by 0 bases and 6 bases, with 14 bases remaining between them. CDR1 and CDR2 from the germline V gene are DFQATT and SNEGSKA (reference sequence). The CDR3 runs 14 residues. The CDR3 DNA reads TGCAGTGCTAGAGATCAGGACGGCGGGGATGGCTACACCTTC. This translates into CSARDQDGGDGYTF.

This clone was counted at least ten times. The CDR3 DNA sequence: TGTGCCAGCGACCCTGGCGGGAGGGGTACTGAAGCTTTCTTT. Translation gives CASDPGGRGTEAFF. The V call is TRBV7-2, the J call TRBJ1-1, with a weak D call TRBD1 (5 bases). The CDR3 is made up of 14 amino acids. V gave up 8 bases and J gave up 5 bases, with 18 bases separating them. CDR1 and CDR2 from the germline V gene are SGHTA and FQGNSA.

This clone was seen ten or more times. Other DNA sequences in this sample translate to the same CDR3. This sequence joins TRBV29-1 and TRBJ1-1, with no clear D. V gave up 6 bases and J gave up 1 base, with 6 bases separating them. This CDR3 is 11 amino acids long. CDR1 and CDR2 (germline): SQVTM, ANQGSEA. As DNA, the CDR3 is TGCAGCGTGTCCGGGAACACTGAAGCTTTCTTT. Protein sequence: CSVSGNTEAFF.

This clone was detected ten times or more. The CDR3 loop is CASSVSTSGGMYNEQFF. DNA for the CDR3: TGTGCCAGCAGCGTATCCACTAGCGGTGGAATGTACAATGAGCAGTTCTTC. The chain uses TRBV9 and TRBJ2-1; 8 bases agree with TRBD2. Germline CDR1 reads SGDLS; CDR2 reads YYNGEE. With 1 base clipped from V and 4 bases from J, the junction kept 10 bases outside the gene matches. The CDR3 spans 17 residues.

This clone came up many times. This chain joins TRBV7-2 and TRBJ2-3; 11 nucleotides line up with TRBD2. Germline V gene data show CDR1 as SGHTA and CDR2 as FQGNSA. This CDR3 region has 15 residues. The V and J ends lost 8 bases and 2 bases, in that order; junction bases with no gene match: 6. The DNA of the CDR3 is TGTGCCAGCTCCTTAGCGGGGGGGATCACAGATACGCAGTATTTT. Translation: CASSLAGGITDTQYF.

This clone was seen repeatedly, ten times or more. Other DNA sequences from this sample encode an identical CDR3 as well. The chain employs TRBV9 and TRBJ2-3; D gene uncertain. CDR1 is SGDLS and CDR2 is YYNGEE in the germline V gene. This CDR3 spans 13 amino acids. V dropped 0 bases and J dropped 2 bases, with 4 bases sitting between them. The CDR3 coding sequence is TGTGCCAGCAGCGTAGGAGTCACAGATACGCAGTATTTT. Residues: CASSVGVTDTQYF.

A note on this clone: Being one base from a much bigger clone, this may be a read error. The V and J genes are TRBV24-1 and TRBJ2-2; D is unclear. The germline V gene has CDR1 KGHDR and CDR2 SFDVKD. The CDR3 is 14 amino acids. CDR3 loop: CTTSDLLSKGELFF. The DNA for the CDR3 is TGTACCACCAGTGATTTGCTGTCCAAGGGGGAGCTGTTTTTT.

This clone came up many times. The chain carries TRBV7-9 and TRBJ2-1; D is perhaps TRBD2 (5 bases). Germline CDR1 SEHNR, CDR2 FQNEAQ (reference sequence). V lost 5 bases to trimming and J lost 9 bases, with 14 bases between them. CDR3 size: 13 residues. The CDR3, as DNA: TGTGCCAGCAGCCTGAGCCATGGGAGTGAGCAGTTCTTC. Its translation: CASSLSHGSEQFF.

At least ten counts were recorded for this clone. The genes are TRBV18 and TRBJ2-1, with 8 positions matching TRBD1. This CDR3 has 15 amino acids. Germline values: CDR1 KGHSH, CDR2 LQKENI. The V gene end was trimmed by 0 bases and the J gene end by 10 bases; junction bases not matched to a gene: 8. The CDR3 bases are TGTGCCAGCTCACCACCGGCAGGGGGCGGAACCGAGCAGTTCTTC. It is translated as CASSPPAGGGTEQFF.

The rearrangement joins TRBV5-6 to TRBJ2-7; D perhaps matches TRBD2 (6 bases). CDR3 length equals 13 residues. Germline values: CDR1 SGHDT, CDR2 YYEEEE. Trimming took 0 bases from V and 6 from J, leaving 10 bases between them. CDR3 amino acids: CASSLGTSTEQYF. The CDR3, as DNA: TGTGCCAGCAGCTTGGGAACTAGCACCGAGCAGTACTTC.

In its sample, this clone was seen many times. The rearrangement links TRBV7-2 to TRBJ2-7; weak D call: TRBD1 (5 bases). Trimming took 1 base from V and 9 from J, leaving 16 bases between them. The CDR3 totals 14 residues. Looked up from germline, CDR1 is SGHTA and CDR2 is FQGNSA. Here the CDR3 reads CASSLVPGPDGQYF. In DNA form, the CDR3 reads TGTGCCAGCAGCTTAGTACCAGGGCCCGACGGGCAGTACTTC.

This clone has more than one count but fewer than ten. A much larger clone differs by one base, so this may be a read error. Different DNA sequences within this sample yield the same CDR3. This rearrangement joins TRBV3-1 to TRBJ2-3, with 10 bases fitting TRBD2. Germline V lookup: CDR1 LGHDT, CDR2 YNNKEL (reference sequence). The CDR3 length is 16 residues. The CDR3 loop is CASSPTSGSSTDTQYF. CDR3 in DNA: TGCGCCAGCAGCCCGACTAGCGGGTCTAGCACAGATACGCAGTATTTT.

The gene calls are TRBV6-6 and TRBJ2-2, with D hard to call. V was trimmed by 0 bases and J by 1 base, leaving 3 bases between them. CDR1 and CDR2 (germline): MNHNY, SVGAGI (reference sequence). The CDR3 runs to 14 residues. The CDR3 region is CASSYSENTGELFF. The CDR3 DNA reads TGTGCCAGCAGTTACTCGGAGAACACCGGGGAGCTGTTTTTT.